A single sample is the source of the 24 T cell receptor beta chains below, sequenced in a study of metastatic and nonmetastatic thyroid tumors. All patients were treatment-naive before thyroid surgery. TCRdb reanalyzed the PCR reads via MiXCR. The table records tens of thousands of clones, roughly 24% of them present only once. Material for sequencing was tumor tissue. The receptor source for this set is a female donor with papillary thyroid cancer or a benign thyroid nodule (not recorded which). Some clones in this sample may be carry-over from other donors' samples.

This clone was seen at least ten times. The V gene is TRBV19, the J gene TRBJ1-5; TRBD1 matches at 12 bases. V dropped 6 bases and J dropped 2; count of bases not matched to a gene: 5. CDR1 and CDR2 from the germline V gene are LNHDA and SQIVND (reference sequence). This CDR3 region has 16 residues. The CDR3 here is CASRPWDRGRNQPQHF. In DNA, the CDR3 is TGTGCCAGTAGACCCTGGGACAGGGGGCGCAATCAGCCCCAGCATTTT.

The V gene is TRBV5-1, the J gene TRBJ1-2; 7 positions match TRBD1. The CDR3 extends over 15 amino acids. Germline CDR1 is SGHRS and CDR2 is YFSETQ. After removal of 4 bases from V and 8 bases from J, the junction contained 14 bases not matched to a gene. CDR3 amino acids: CASSPYAQGRQGYTF. DNA of the CDR3: TGCGCCAGCAGCCCCTACGCACAGGGGAGGCAAGGCTACACCTTC.

This clone was counted between two and nine times. CDR3 sequence (DNA): TGTGCCAGCAGTCCCAACTGGGGCAGGTGCCATGTCTACACCTTC. This sequence encodes CASSPNWGRCHVYTF. The V call is TRBV6-1, the J call TRBJ1-2; D is perhaps TRBD1 (5 bases). Between the trimmed V and J ends, which lost 5 bases and 10 bases, there was a span of 23 bases. Germline CDR1 and CDR2: MNHNS and SASEGT. The CDR3 loop spans 15 amino acids.

This clone was detected only a few times. The CDR3 spells CVRTLTATNEKLFF. CDR3 coding DNA: TGTGTCAGAACTTTGACGGCAACTAATGAAAAACTGTTTTTT. The V gene is TRBV12-3 or TRBV12-4, the J gene TRBJ1-4; D gene uncertain. This CDR3 contains 14 residues.

This clone counts as medium-sized. Other DNA sequences in the sample encode the same CDR3. The chain combines TRBV6-6 with TRBJ1-5, with no clear D. The CDR3 length is 16 residues. Germline CDR1 is MNHNY and CDR2 is SVGAGI (reference sequence). The ends were cut back, 0 bases at V and 1 base at J, with 10 bases in the middle. CDR3 bases: TGTGCCAGCAGTTACTCGACTGGAAGGAGCAATCAGCCCCAGCATTTT. Amino acids: CASSYSTGRSNQPQHF.

This clone was recorded many times. The V call is TRBV11-2, the J call TRBJ2-1, with D tentatively TRBD1 (6 bases). Trimming removed 1 base at V and 3 bases at J, with 10 bases between. Germline V gives CDR1 SGHAT, CDR2 FQNNGV. The CDR3 length is 15 residues. CDR3 coding DNA: TGTGCCAGCAGCTTAGTTACAGGGTTCTACAATGAGCAGTTCTTC. Amino acids: CASSLVTGFYNEQFF.

This clone was seen many times. The chain uses TRBV20-1 and TRBJ2-7, with D perhaps TRBD1 (6 bases). CDR1 is DFQATT, CDR2 SNEGSKA, per germline (reference sequence). CDR3 length equals 12 residues. V was pared by 6 bases and J by 3 bases, with 12 bases between. The CDR3 DNA follows: TGCAGTGCAGTTACAGGGAGCTACGAGCAGTACTTC. Encoded protein: CSAVTGSYEQYF.

This clone was seen ten or more times. This chain connects TRBV30 to TRBJ1-2; D uncertain. The germline V gene encodes CDR1 GTSNPN and CDR2 SVGIG (reference sequence). CDR3 length: 12 residues. The germline V and J ends were trimmed by 4 bases and 8 bases, with 14 bases remaining between them. The DNA for the CDR3 is TGTGCCTGGATTGGGCAGGTCGGCGGCTACACCTTC. This gives the protein CAWIGQVGGYTF.

This clone was found many times. Here the CDR3 reads CASSPPAGGTGELFF. DNA for the CDR3: TGTGCCAGCAGCCCCCCCGCAGGGGGTACCGGGGAGCTGTTTTTT. The V gene is TRBV9, the J gene TRBJ2-2; 7 bases align to TRBD1. The germline V gene encodes CDR1 SGDLS and CDR2 YYNGEE. Germline trimming cut 4 bases from V and 5 bases from J; bases unmatched to any gene: 8. This CDR3 contains 15 residues.

This sequence joins TRBV7-8 and TRBJ1-5; TRBD1 is a possible D gene (5 bases). Per germline, CDR1 SGHVS and CDR2 FQNEAQ. The V end was cut by 5 bases, the J end by 6 bases, with 14 bases between. The CDR3 totals 14 residues. The CDR3 protein is CASSPSRGGQPQHF. CDR3 sequence (DNA): TGTGCCAGCAGCCCTTCCCGGGGGGGTCAGCCCCAGCATTTT.

The chain combines TRBV19 with TRBJ2-1; 8 nucleotides align to TRBD1. Trimming at V came to 7 bases and at J to 0 bases, leaving 11 bases not matched to a gene. The CDR3 consists of 17 residues. Germline assignment: CDR1 LNHDA and CDR2 SQIVND (reference sequence). DNA for the CDR3: TGTGCCAGTACCCCAGGGGGCTACTCTGTCTCCTACAATGAGCAGTTCTTC. Its protein product is CASTPGGYSVSYNEQFF.

The chain is built from TRBV12-3 or TRBV12-4 and TRBJ1-4; no clear D. The CDR3 runs to 14 residues. Trimming removed 5 bases from V and 4 bases from J, with 11 bases in between. CDR3 amino acids: CASSPHRDNEKLFF. CDR3 DNA sequence: TGTGCCAGCAGTCCCCATAGGGATAATGAAAAACTGTTTTTT.

This clone was seen a few times. The chain combines TRBV7-8 with TRBJ1-6; the match to TRBD1 covers 7 bases. V was pared by 5 bases and J by 5 bases, with 6 bases of the junction left unmatched. The CDR3 totals 15 residues. CDR1 and CDR2 (germline): SGHVS, FQNEAQ. CDR3 bases: TGTGCCAGCAGCCCCAGGGACAGAAATAATTCACCCCTCCACTTT. Translation: CASSPRDRNNSPLHF.

This clone has ten or more counts. The chain is built from TRBV3-1 and TRBJ2-1; D is unclear. The CDR3 covers 13 residues. The germline V and J ends were trimmed by 3 bases and 9 bases, with 12 bases remaining between them. Germline CDR1 is LGHDT and CDR2 is YNNKEL (reference sequence). The CDR3 here is CASSQASMSEQFF. The CDR3 nucleotides are TGTGCCAGCAGCCAGGCTAGTATGAGTGAGCAGTTCTTC.

This clone has just a few counts. Mismatch with germline at one junction end may stem from a read error. J is TRBJ2-3 and V is TRBV28, with a weak D call TRBD1 (5 bases). CDR1 and CDR2 (germline): MDHEN, SYDVKM. This CDR3 has 16 amino acids. The CDR3 bases are TGTGCCAGCAGTTTAAACAGTATCGTTGGGGCGGATACTCAGTATTTT. Protein sequence: CASSLNSIVGADTQYF.

This clone was seen many times. Other nucleotide sequences in the sample specify the same CDR3. J is TRBJ1-1 and V is TRBV29-1; no clear D gene. There are 13 residues in the CDR3. Per germline, CDR1 SQVTM and CDR2 ANQGSEA. V lost 7 bases, J lost 3 bases, and 15 bases lay in between. In nucleotides, the CDR3 is TGCAGCGCCCTGGGGAAGGGTGACACTGAAGCTTTCTTT. Translated: CSALGKGDTEAFF.

By its share, this clone is medium-sized. The chain combines TRBV7-8 with TRBJ2-7, with a tentative D call TRBD1 (5 bases). The V end lost 5 bases, the J end lost 7 bases, and 18 bases lay between the germline ends. Per the germline V gene, CDR1 is SGHVS and CDR2 is FQNEAQ. This CDR3 has 14 amino acids. CDR3: CASSPGGHSLEQYF. Here the CDR3 DNA reads TGTGCCAGCAGCCCAGGCGGACACTCTTTGGAGCAGTACTTC.

The rearrangement joins TRBV5-1 to TRBJ2-5; 9 bases line up with TRBD2. V lost 0 bases, J lost 3 bases, and 6 bases stayed unmatched. This CDR3 has 16 residues. In germline, CDR1 is SGHRS, CDR2 YFSETQ. The CDR3 coding sequence is TGCGCCAGCAGCTTGGCTAGCGGGACAAGCAAAGAGACCCAGTACTTC. It codes for CASSLASGTSKETQYF.

This clone was detected a few times. The chain recombines TRBV3-1 with TRBJ2-2; 8 nucleotides agree with TRBD2. CDR3 length: 16 residues. The germline V gene has CDR1 LGHDT and CDR2 YNNKEL (reference sequence). The V segment lost 3 bases and the J segment 4 bases; nucleotides outside the gene matches: 7. The CDR3 here is CASSQRRTSLTGELFF. CDR3 nucleotides: TGTGCCAGCAGCCAGAGGCGGACTAGCCTCACCGGGGAGCTGTTTTTT.

About this clone itself: Compared with germline, one end of the junction differs, possibly owing to a read error. The V call is TRBV28, the J call TRBJ1-1; unclear D gene. Germline V lookup: CDR1 MDHEN, CDR2 SYDVKM. The CDR3 contains 13 residues. The CDR3 protein is CASIPRGQIEASF. The CDR3 nucleotides are TGTGCCAGCATTCCCCGCGGGCAGATTGAAGCTTCCTTT.

This chain links TRBV4-2 with TRBJ2-1, with TRBD2 matching 9 bases. This CDR3 contains 15 residues. The V gene end was trimmed by 4 bases and the J gene end by 8 bases; junction bases not matched to a gene: 9. Germline CDR1 is LGHNA and CDR2 is YNFKEQ. The CDR3 nucleotides read TGTGCCAGCAGCCGGGTTAGCGGGAGATCTTATGAGCAGTTCTTC. Its translation is CASSRVSGRSYEQFF.

In DNA form, the CDR3 reads TGTGCCAGCAGTGTGGACAGGGGTGACGCAGATACGCAGTATTTT. Encoded protein: CASSVDRGDADTQYF. V usage is TRBV25-1 and J usage is TRBJ2-3; TRBD1 matches at 9 bases. Germline loops: CDR1 MGHDK, CDR2 SYGVNS. J gave up 4 bases and V 4 bases, and 6 bases lay outside the gene matches. The CDR3 consists of 15 residues. Based on the CDR3 plus reference TRBV25-1 and TRBJ2-3, the full variable domain is EADIYQTPRYLVIGTGKKITLECSQTMGHDKMYWYQQDPGMELHLIHYSYGVNSTEKGDLSSESTVSRIRTEHFPLTLESARPSHTSQYLCASSVDRGDADTQYFGPGTRLTVL.

The sample holds many counts of this clone. The CDR3 spells CASRGDRNTEAFF. The DNA of the CDR3 is TGTGCCAGCAGGGGGGACAGGAACACTGAAGCTTTCTTT. The J gene is TRBJ1-1, the V gene TRBV2; TRBD1 matches at 7 bases. V lost 6 bases and J lost 1; bases outside the gene matches: 2. CDR3 size: 13 residues. The germline V gene has CDR1 SNHLY and CDR2 FYNNEI. The full variable domain, in which reference TRBV2 and TRBJ1-1 provide the parts outside the CDR3, is EPEVTQTPSHQVTQMGQEVILRCVPISNHLYFYWYRQILGQKVEFLVSFYNNEISEKSEIFDDQFSVERPDGSNFTLKIRSTKLEDSAMYFCASRGDRNTEAFFGQGTRLTVV.

In this sample, this clone turned up many times. The chain joins TRBV20-1 to TRBJ2-7, with D perhaps TRBD1 or TRBD2 (5 bases each). Per germline, CDR1 DFQATT and CDR2 SNEGSKA (reference sequence). This CDR3 is 12 amino acids long. The CDR3 DNA reads TGCCTTGCTAGTAGGGGACCCTACGAGCAGTACTTC. It codes for CLASRGPYEQYF.